These T cell receptor beta chains were read from a single sample in a study of T cells after yellow fever vaccination. TCRdb reprocessed the 5' RACE reads with MiXCR, giving one entry per CDR3 protein. The sample carries 610,000 or so distinct CDR3 sequences, 10% to 15% recorded once. Sequences were derived from PBMCs, sampled on the day of the yellow fever booster vaccination. These receptors all come from a man aged 30 to 39 who received the YFV17D yellow fever vaccine. CDR3s include the opening cysteine and the closing phenylalanine or tryptophan. D genes are given only for firm matches. Clone size is shown for a subset of rows, as once, few, many or a class of expanded clone.

v_gene: TRBV11-2
abundance: few
j_gene: TRBJ2-2
len: 19
d_gene: TRBD2
CDR3aa: CASSFRGTSGSSEGGELFF

v_gene: TRBV5-1
abundance: NA
j_gene: TRBJ2-3
len: 17
d_gene: NA
CDR3aa: CASSLAGQTSYSDTQYF

v_gene: TRBV6-2/TRBV6-3
abundance: NA
j_gene: TRBJ2-7
len: 14
d_gene: NA
CDR3aa: CASSYSQGKGEQYF

v_gene: TRBV21-1
abundance: NA
j_gene: TRBJ1-2
len: 13
d_gene: NA
CDR3aa: CASSSYLPNGYTF

v_gene: TRBV5-1
abundance: NA
j_gene: TRBJ2-3
len: 12
d_gene: NA
CDR3aa: CASLSPTDTQYF

v_gene: TRBV20-1
abundance: NA
j_gene: TRBJ2-1
len: 14
d_gene: TRBD1
CDR3aa: CSARGTGDYNEQFF

v_gene: TRBV7-2
abundance: few
j_gene: TRBJ2-7
len: 15
d_gene: NA
CDR3aa: CASSLNRGAVYEQYF

v_gene: TRBV5-8
abundance: few
j_gene: TRBJ1-1
len: 13
d_gene: TRBD1
CDR3aa: CASSLRLDREAFF

v_gene: TRBV6-1
abundance: NA
j_gene: TRBJ2-5
len: 16
d_gene: TRBD1
CDR3aa: CASIRPPDRGRETQYF

v_gene: TRBV20-1
abundance: once
j_gene: TRBJ2-1
len: 16
d_gene: TRBD2
CDR3aa: CCARDLRREFWNEQFF

v_gene: TRBV15
abundance: NA
j_gene: TRBJ2-7
len: 15
d_gene: TRBD2
CDR3aa: CATSSSGTSGGPMYF

v_gene: TRBV30
abundance: NA
j_gene: TRBJ2-1
len: 16
d_gene: TRBD1
CDR3aa: CAWSVSGGPSYNEQFF

v_gene: TRBV6-1
abundance: NA
j_gene: TRBJ2-1
len: 14
d_gene: NA
CDR3aa: CASRGRRVSDEQFF

v_gene: TRBV5-5
abundance: few
j_gene: TRBJ2-5
len: 16
d_gene: TRBD2
CDR3aa: CASSLVGAGGLETQYF

v_gene: TRBV20-1
abundance: many
j_gene: TRBJ2-7
len: 12
d_gene: NA
CDR3aa: CSARDNSYEQYF

v_gene: TRBV18
abundance: few
j_gene: TRBJ2-7
len: 16
d_gene: NA
CDR3aa: CASSPLSGDGGLEQYF

v_gene: TRBV20-1
abundance: NA
j_gene: TRBJ2-1
len: 13
d_gene: TRBD2
CDR3aa: CSAGGGRAVEQFF

v_gene: TRBV10-1
abundance: few
j_gene: TRBJ2-1
len: 14
d_gene: NA
CDR3aa: CASSEGRTYNEQFF

v_gene: TRBV19
abundance: NA
j_gene: TRBJ1-1
len: 13
d_gene: NA
CDR3aa: CASTLQDNTEAFF

v_gene: TRBV12-3/TRBV12-4
abundance: few
j_gene: TRBJ1-2
len: 14
d_gene: NA
CDR3aa: CASSPRLINYGYTF

v_gene: TRBV12-3/TRBV12-4
abundance: few
j_gene: TRBJ2-1
len: 16
d_gene: TRBD2
CDR3aa: CASSLRASGSGNEQFF

v_gene: TRBV7-2
abundance: few
j_gene: TRBJ2-7
len: 15
d_gene: NA
CDR3aa: CASSLAPGLNYEQYF

v_gene: TRBV15
abundance: NA
j_gene: TRBJ2-4
len: 18
d_gene: NA
CDR3aa: CATSRDRSTTLAKNIQYF

v_gene: TRBV20-1
abundance: few
j_gene: TRBJ2-3
len: 12
d_gene: NA
CDR3aa: CSAEGRSDTQYF

v_gene: TRBV28
abundance: few
j_gene: TRBJ2-3
len: 13
d_gene: NA
CDR3aa: CATGAGGTDTQYF

v_gene: TRBV4-3
abundance: NA
j_gene: TRBJ2-5
len: 16
d_gene: TRBD2
CDR3aa: CASSQDIAGKLETQYF

v_gene: TRBV5-1
abundance: NA
j_gene: TRBJ2-3
len: 16
d_gene: TRBD1
CDR3aa: CASSFRTGGGTDTQYF

v_gene: TRBV2
abundance: NA
j_gene: TRBJ2-7
len: 14
d_gene: NA
CDR3aa: CASSEKYSDYEQYF

v_gene: TRBV3-1
abundance: few
j_gene: TRBJ2-1
len: 16
d_gene: TRBD2
CDR3aa: CASSPTGTSSYNEQFF

v_gene: TRBV4-3
abundance: many
j_gene: TRBJ2-3
len: 13
d_gene: NA
CDR3aa: CASSGSSTDTQYF

v_gene: TRBV20-1
abundance: NA
j_gene: TRBJ2-1
len: 14
d_gene: NA
CDR3aa: CSAPPTPAYNEQFF

v_gene: TRBV5-1
abundance: many
j_gene: TRBJ1-2
len: 16
d_gene: NA
CDR3aa: CASSPTAGTADYGYTF

v_gene: TRBV20-1
abundance: NA
j_gene: TRBJ2-3
len: 15
d_gene: TRBD2
CDR3aa: CSARASGRARDTQYF

v_gene: TRBV7-2
abundance: NA
j_gene: TRBJ2-3
len: 13
d_gene: NA
CDR3aa: CASSTQGTDTQYF

v_gene: TRBV12-3/TRBV12-4
abundance: NA
j_gene: TRBJ2-5
len: 16
d_gene: NA
CDR3aa: CASSPRDRGPQETQYF

v_gene: TRBV18
abundance: NA
j_gene: TRBJ1-1
len: 15
d_gene: NA
CDR3aa: CASSPPQGWGEEAFF

v_gene: TRBV20-1
abundance: NA
j_gene: TRBJ2-1
len: 15
d_gene: NA
CDR3aa: CSARGRDHTYNEQFF

v_gene: TRBV5-1
abundance: many
j_gene: TRBJ2-3
len: 14
d_gene: TRBD1
CDR3aa: CASSFGQGTDTQYF

v_gene: TRBV10-3
abundance: NA
j_gene: TRBJ2-3
len: 15
d_gene: NA
CDR3aa: CAISAVSNSQDTQYF

v_gene: TRBV5-4
abundance: NA
j_gene: TRBJ2-1
len: 16
d_gene: TRBD1
CDR3aa: CASSLDLGQGGNEQFF

v_gene: TRBV7-2
abundance: NA
j_gene: TRBJ2-3
len: 14
d_gene: NA
CDR3aa: CASGPGAWADTQYF

v_gene: TRBV4-1
abundance: few
j_gene: TRBJ2-5
len: 15
d_gene: NA
CDR3aa: CASSQVEGTGETQYF

v_gene: TRBV20-1
abundance: NA
j_gene: TRBJ2-1
len: 16
d_gene: NA
CDR3aa: CSATPGGPRSYNEQFF

v_gene: TRBV7-2
abundance: NA
j_gene: TRBJ2-7
len: 12
d_gene: NA
CDR3aa: CASSFMEFEQYF